The present T cell receptor beta chain was sequenced within a study of early T cells in non-severe SARS-CoV-2 infection. Turning to the study itself: RNA in bulk from unsorted whole blood was sequenced, and chains were unpaired. Broader study findings: Anti-spike CD8 responses were favored in VDJdb matching, and private and CD4 specificities were missed.

After removal of 5 bases from V and 8 bases from J, the junction contained 13 bases not matched to a gene. The CDR3 runs 16 residues. Germline loops: CDR1 SGHTA, CDR2 FQGNSA. Only a few counts were recorded for this clonotype. Its antigen remains unidentified. The library protocol tagged individual cDNA molecules with unique molecular identifiers. TCRdb called the 5' RACE reads again in MiXCR, with one record for every CDR3 protein. The sample shows under 80,000 distinct CDR3 sequences, 10% to 15% of them seen only once. The chain is built from TRBV7-2 and TRBJ1-2; 11 bases fit TRBD1. This sequence originates from an adult who was a healthcare worker with PCR-confirmed SARS-CoV-2 infection or an uninfected control (not recorded which). Sequenced sample: whole blood. The CDR3 nucleotides read TGTGCCAGCAGCCCTTTCTACGGACAGGGGGCGAAAGGCTACACCTTC. Translated, it gives CASSPFYGQGAKGYTF.